What follows is one T cell receptor (beta chain) and its context. Germline V gene data show CDR1 as PRHDT and CDR2 as FYEKMQ (reference sequence). This CDR3 has 16 amino acids. J lost 4 bases, V lost 2 bases, and 7 bases had no gene match. Generated by immunoSEQ multiplex PCR, the TCRdb table keeps only in-frame clones and is missing some. The data contain 250,000 or so clones, 90% of them seen just once; the ten biggest clones take up approximately 2.3%. This specimen belongs to a study of blood T cell repertoires in COVID-19. Those enrolled in Seattle joined during active infection and were followed longitudinally afterward.

The receptor was derived from a woman aged 55-70 years with COVID-19, enrolled during active disease. Sequenced material: peripheral blood. The chain joins TRBV13 to TRBJ2-1; TRBD1 matches 8 bases. CDR3: CASSLLRQGLYNEQFF. The CDR3, as DNA: TGTGCCAGCAGCTTACTGCGACAGGGGCTGTACAATGAGCAGTTCTTC.